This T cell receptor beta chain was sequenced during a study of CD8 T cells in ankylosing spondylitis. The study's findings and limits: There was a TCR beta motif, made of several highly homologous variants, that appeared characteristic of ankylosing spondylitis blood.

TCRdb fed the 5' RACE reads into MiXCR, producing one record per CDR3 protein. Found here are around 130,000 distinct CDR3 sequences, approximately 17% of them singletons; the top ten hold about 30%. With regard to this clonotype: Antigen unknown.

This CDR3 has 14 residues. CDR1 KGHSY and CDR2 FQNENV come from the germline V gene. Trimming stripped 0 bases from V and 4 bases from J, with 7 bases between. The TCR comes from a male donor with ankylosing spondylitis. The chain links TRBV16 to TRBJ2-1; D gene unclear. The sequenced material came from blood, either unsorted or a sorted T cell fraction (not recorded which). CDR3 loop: CASSQSAGYNEQFF. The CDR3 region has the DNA TGTGCCAGCAGCCAATCGGCCGGGTACAATGAGCAGTTCTTC.